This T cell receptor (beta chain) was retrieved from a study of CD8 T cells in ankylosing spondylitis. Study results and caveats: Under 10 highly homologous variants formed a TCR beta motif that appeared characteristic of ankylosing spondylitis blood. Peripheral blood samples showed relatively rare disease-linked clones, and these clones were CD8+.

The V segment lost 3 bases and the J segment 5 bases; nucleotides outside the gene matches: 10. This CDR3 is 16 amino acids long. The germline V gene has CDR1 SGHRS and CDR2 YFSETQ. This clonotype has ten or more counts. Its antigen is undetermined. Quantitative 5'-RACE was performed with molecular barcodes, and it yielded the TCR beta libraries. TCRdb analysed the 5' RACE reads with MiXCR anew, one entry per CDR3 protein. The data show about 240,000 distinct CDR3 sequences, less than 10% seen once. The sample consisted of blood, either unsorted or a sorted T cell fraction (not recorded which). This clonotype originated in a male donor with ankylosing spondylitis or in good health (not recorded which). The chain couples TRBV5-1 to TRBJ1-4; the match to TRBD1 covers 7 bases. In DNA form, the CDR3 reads TGCGCCAGCAGCTGGAGGGGACAGCGGGAAAATGAAAAACTGTTTTTT. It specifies CASSWRGQRENEKLFF.